The entry that follows covers one TCR beta chain sequence. The data belong to a study of blood T cell repertoires in COVID-19. Looking at the study overall: The samples span acute and convalescent COVID-19 from the United States, Italy and Spain. From T cells, B-cell-depleted T cells, or PBMCs came the material, which was cDNA or gDNA.

The table came from immunoSEQ multiplex PCR; TCRdb's copy has only in-frame clones and leaves some out. The sample yields roughly 240,000 clones, around 88% seen once. The ends lost 5 bases at V and 0 bases at J; junction bases unmatched: 6. Germline CDR1 and CDR2: SGHAT and FQNNGV. This CDR3 contains 16 residues. Enrolment of Seattle patients took place during active infection, and they were followed longitudinally. The V gene is TRBV11-2, the J gene TRBJ2-2; 7 nucleotides agree with TRBD1. Material for sequencing was peripheral blood. The TCR originated in a woman older than 75 with COVID-19, enrolled during active disease. The CDR3 region is CASSPRTGTNTGELFF. CDR3 sequence (DNA): TGTGCCAGCAGCCCAAGGACAGGAACGAACACCGGGGAGCTGTTTTTT.